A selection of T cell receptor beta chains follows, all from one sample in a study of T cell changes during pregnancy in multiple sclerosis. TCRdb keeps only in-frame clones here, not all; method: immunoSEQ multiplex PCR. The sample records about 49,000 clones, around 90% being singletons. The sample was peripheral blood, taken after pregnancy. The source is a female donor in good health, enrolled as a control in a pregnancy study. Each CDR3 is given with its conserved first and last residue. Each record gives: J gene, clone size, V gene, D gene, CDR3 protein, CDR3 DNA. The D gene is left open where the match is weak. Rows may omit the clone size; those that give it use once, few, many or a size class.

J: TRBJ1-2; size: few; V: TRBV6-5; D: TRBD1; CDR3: CASSLPGTDGYTF; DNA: TGTGCCAGCAGTCTTCCAGGGACAGATGGCTACACCTTC
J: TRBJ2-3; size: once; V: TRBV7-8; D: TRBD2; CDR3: CASSFFGGRAADTQYF; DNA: TGTGCCAGCAGCTTTTTCGGCGGGAGGGCCGCAGATACGCAGTATTTT
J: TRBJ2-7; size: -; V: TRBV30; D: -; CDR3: CAWMAVPTYEQYF; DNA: TGTGCCTGGATGGCTGTCCCCACCTACGAGCAGTACTTC
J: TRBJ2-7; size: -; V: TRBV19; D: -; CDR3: CASSIQAGELYEQYF; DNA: TGTGCCAGTAGTATCCAGGCAGGGGAGCTCTACGAGCAGTACTTC
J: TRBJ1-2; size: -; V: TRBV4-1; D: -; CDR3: CASSQETGWDGYTF; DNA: TGCGCCAGCAGCCAAGAAACAGGGTGGGATGGCTACACCTTC
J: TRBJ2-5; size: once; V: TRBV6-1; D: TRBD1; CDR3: CASILGQGGQETQYF; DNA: TGTGCCAGCATCCTAGGACAGGGGGGCCAAGAGACCCAGTACTTC
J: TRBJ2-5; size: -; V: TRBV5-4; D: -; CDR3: CASSPGQFQETQYF; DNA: TGTGCCAGCAGCCCTGGACAGTTCCAAGAGACCCAGTACTTC
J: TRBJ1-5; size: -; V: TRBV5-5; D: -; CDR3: CASSLGGGGSNQPQHF; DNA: TGTGCCAGCAGCTTGGGCGGGGGGGGTAGCAATCAGCCCCAGCATTTT
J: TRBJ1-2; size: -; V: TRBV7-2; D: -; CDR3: CASSLVSHSRTLLGYTF; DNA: TGTGCCAGCAGCTTAGTTTCGCACAGCCGAACGCTTCTGGGCTACACCTTC
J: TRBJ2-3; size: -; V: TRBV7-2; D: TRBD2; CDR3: CASSLGWSSGEDTQYF; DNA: TGTGCCAGCAGCTTGGGCTGGAGTAGCGGGGAAGATACGCAGTATTTT
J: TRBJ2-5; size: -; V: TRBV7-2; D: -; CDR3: CASTQGVRSETQYF; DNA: TGTGCCAGCACACAAGGGGTCCGAAGCGAGACCCAGTACTTC
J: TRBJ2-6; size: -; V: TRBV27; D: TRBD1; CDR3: CASSSGQGSGANVLTF; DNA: TGTGCCAGCAGTTCGGGACAGGGGTCTGGGGCCAACGTCCTGACTTTC
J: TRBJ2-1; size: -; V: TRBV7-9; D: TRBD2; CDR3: CASSSPRSGGSSYNEQFF; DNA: TGTGCCAGCAGCTCCCCTAGATCGGGCGGGAGCTCCTACAATGAGCAGTTCTTC
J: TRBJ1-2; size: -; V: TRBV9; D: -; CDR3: CASSPAGPSYGYTF; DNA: TGTGCCAGCAGCCCGGCGGGCCCCAGCTATGGCTACACCTTC
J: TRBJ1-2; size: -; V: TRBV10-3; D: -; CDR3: CAISESTGGSYGYTF; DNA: TGTGCCATCAGTGAGTCGACTGGGGGGTCATATGGCTACACCTTC
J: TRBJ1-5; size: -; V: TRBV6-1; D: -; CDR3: CASRSWGDNQPQHF; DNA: TGTGCCAGCAGATCGTGGGGAGACAATCAGCCCCAGCATTTT
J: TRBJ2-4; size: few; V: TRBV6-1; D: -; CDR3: CASSEIELTKNIQYF; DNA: TGTGCCAGCAGCGAAATAGAACTGACCAAAAACATTCAGTACTTC
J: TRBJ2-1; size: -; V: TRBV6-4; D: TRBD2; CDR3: CASSTTSGSGNEQFF; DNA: TGTGCCAGCAGTACCACTAGCGGGAGCGGCAATGAGCAGTTCTTC
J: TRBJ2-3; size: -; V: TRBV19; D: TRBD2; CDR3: CASSRRGSTDTQYF; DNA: TGTGCCAGTAGTAGGCGGGGGAGCACAGATACGCAGTATTTT
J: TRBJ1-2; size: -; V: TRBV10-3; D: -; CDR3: CAISERGEDGYTF; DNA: TGTGCCATCAGTGAACGAGGGGAGGACGGCTACACCTTC
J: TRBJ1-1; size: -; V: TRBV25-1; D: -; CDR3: CASSPTPPGPVKNTEAFF; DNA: TGTGCCAGCAGTCCCACCCCCCCAGGGCCGGTCAAGAACACTGAAGCTTTCTTT
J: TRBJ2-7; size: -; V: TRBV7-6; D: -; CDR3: CASSLGGQRNEQYF; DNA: TGTGCCAGCAGCTTAGGGGGCCAGAGGAACGAGCAGTACTTC